This T cell receptor (beta chain) is from a study of T cells after yellow fever vaccination. Broader study findings: Some clonotypes were seen in both the CD4 and the CD8 compartments. These made up a small share and likely arose from convergent recombination.

V was shortened by 1 base and J by 4 bases, with 20 bases between the two germline ends. Germline V CDR1 and CDR2: SEHNR, FQNEAQ (reference sequence). This CDR3 has 17 amino acids. They built TCR cDNA with 5'RACE template switching, a step that put in a universal primer site and UMIs. TCRdb reprocessed the 5' RACE reads via MiXCR and lists one record per CDR3 protein. Of 350,000 to 550,000 distinct CDR3 sequences listed, roughly 20% are singletons. Notes on this clonotype: Its target is not known.

The chain recombines TRBV7-9 with TRBJ2-7; D assignment may be TRBD1 or TRBD2 (5 bases each). The receptor comes from a man aged 18-30 years who received the YFV17D yellow fever vaccine. The material was PBMCs, obtained before the yellow fever booster vaccination. The DNA of the CDR3 is TGTGCCAGCAGCTTAGGGGGGTCCGGGACGGTAAATTACGAGCAGTACTTC. The encoded protein is CASSLGGSGTVNYEQYF.